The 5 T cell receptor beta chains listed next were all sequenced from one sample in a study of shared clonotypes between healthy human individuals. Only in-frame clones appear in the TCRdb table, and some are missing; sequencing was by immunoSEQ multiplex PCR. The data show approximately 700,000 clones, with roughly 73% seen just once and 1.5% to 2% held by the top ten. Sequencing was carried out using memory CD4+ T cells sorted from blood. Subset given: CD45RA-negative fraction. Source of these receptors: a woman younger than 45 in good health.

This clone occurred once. DNA for the CDR3: TGTGCCAGCAGCCTAACAGGGACCCAGCACAATGAGCAGTTCTTC. It codes for CASSLTGTQHNEQFF. The chain links TRBV7-9 to TRBJ2-1; perhaps TRBD1 as D (6 bases). Germline V gene data show CDR1 as SEHNR and CDR2 as FQNEAQ (reference sequence). V was trimmed by 5 bases and J by 5 bases, leaving 16 bases between them. This CDR3 has 15 amino acids.

The CDR3 DNA is TGTGCCAGCAGTGAATTACAGGGAAGAGGTGAAAAACTGTTTTTT. Amino acids: CASSELQGRGEKLFF. The V call is TRBV25-1, the J call TRBJ1-4; a weak D match, TRBD1 (6 bases). The CDR3 is 15 residues long. The germline CDR1 and CDR2 sequences are MGHDK and SYGVNS. The V end was cut by 1 base, the J end by 7 bases, with 13 bases between.

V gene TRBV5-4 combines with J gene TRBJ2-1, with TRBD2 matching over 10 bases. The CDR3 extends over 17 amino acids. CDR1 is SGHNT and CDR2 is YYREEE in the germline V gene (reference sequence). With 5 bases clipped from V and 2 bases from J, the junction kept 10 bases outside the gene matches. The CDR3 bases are TGTGCCAGCAGAGCGGGAGGGCCCTCTATAGCCTACAATGAGCAGTTCTTC. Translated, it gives CASRAGGPSIAYNEQFF.

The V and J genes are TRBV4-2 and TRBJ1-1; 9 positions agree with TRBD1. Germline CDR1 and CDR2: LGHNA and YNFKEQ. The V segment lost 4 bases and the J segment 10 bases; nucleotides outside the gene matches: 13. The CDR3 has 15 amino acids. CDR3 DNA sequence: TGTGCCAGCAGCCGTCGAGGACAGGGGCAAATATCAGCTTTCTTT. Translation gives CASSRRGQGQISAFF.

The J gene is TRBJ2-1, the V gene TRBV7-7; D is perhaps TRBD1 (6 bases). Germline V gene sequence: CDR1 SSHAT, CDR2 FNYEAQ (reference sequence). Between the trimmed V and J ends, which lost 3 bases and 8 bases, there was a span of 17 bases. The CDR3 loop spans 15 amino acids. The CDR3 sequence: CASSLSEGGWDEQFF. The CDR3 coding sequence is TGTGCCAGCAGCTTGTCCGAAGGGGGTTGGGATGAGCAGTTCTTC. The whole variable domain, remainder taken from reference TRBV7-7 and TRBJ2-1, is GAGVSQSPRYKVTKRGQDVTLRCDPISSHATLYWYQQALGQGPEFLTYFNYEAQPDKSGLPSDRFSAERPEGSISTLTIQRTEQRDSAMYRCASSLSEGGWDEQFFGPGTRLTVL.